This entry features one TCR beta chain sequence. The antigen remains undetermined. This clone may be a read error of a much larger clone one base away. The conserved closing phenylalanine or tryptophan is absent in this CDR3, likely reflecting a read error. The CDR3 has 13 amino acids. CDR1 and CDR2 from the germline V gene are MGHRA and YSYEKL. Trimming removed 3 bases at V and 4 bases at J, with 10 bases between. It was unsorted whole blood that yielded blood RNA, and germline DNA was also extracted. These data belong to a study of tumor-infiltrating lymphocytes in primary liver carcinoma. Starting from around 500 ng of total RNA, TCR beta cDNA was produced with a primer in the constant region. Library construction for TCR beta comprised three nested multiplex PCR rounds performed with slightly modified ARM-PCR. Rounds one and two of PCR, each of roughly 10 cycles, were primed with TRBV1-TRBV30 forward primers and a C-beta reverse primer. TCRdb re-analysed the multiplex PCR reads in MiXCR, keeping a single row per CDR3 protein. This table has around 330,000 distinct CDR3 sequences, about 50% appearing once.

Study-wide results and limits: The difference in top-250-clone fraction between tumors and blood was significant, favoring tumors (p = 0.039).

The chain carries TRBV4-1 and TRBJ2-7; perhaps TRBD1 as D (6 bases). The receptor was derived from a woman in her twenties or thirties with primary liver carcinoma and hepatitis B virus infection. The specimen was peripheral blood. CDR3 sequence reads: CASSQIQGYEQYY. CDR3 nucleotides: TGCGCCAGCAGCCAGATACAGGGATACGAGCAGTACTAC.